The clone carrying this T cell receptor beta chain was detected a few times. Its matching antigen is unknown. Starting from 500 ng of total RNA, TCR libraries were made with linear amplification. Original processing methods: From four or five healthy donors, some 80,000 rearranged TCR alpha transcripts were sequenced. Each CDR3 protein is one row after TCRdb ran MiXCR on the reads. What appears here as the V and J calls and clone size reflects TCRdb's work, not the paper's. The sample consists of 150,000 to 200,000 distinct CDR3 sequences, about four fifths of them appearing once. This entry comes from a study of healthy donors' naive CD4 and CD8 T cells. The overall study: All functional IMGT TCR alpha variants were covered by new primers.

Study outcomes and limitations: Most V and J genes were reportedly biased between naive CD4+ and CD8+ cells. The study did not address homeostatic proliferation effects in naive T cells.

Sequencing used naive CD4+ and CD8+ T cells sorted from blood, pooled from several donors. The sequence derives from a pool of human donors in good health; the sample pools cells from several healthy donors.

This chain's CDR3 is CSVQWASYEQYF. DNA of the CDR3: TGCAGCGTACAGTGGGCCTCCTACGAGCAGTACTTC. This chain uses TRBV29-1 with TRBJ2-7; D is undetermined. CDR1 SQVTM and CDR2 ANQGSEA come from the germline V gene. V lost 6 bases and J lost 0, with 9 bases in between. CDR3 length equals 12 residues.